This T cell receptor (beta chain) originates from a study of long-term antiretroviral therapy in people with HIV (dated by TCRdb to between 2020 and 2023). Regarding the complete study: The earliest samples were collected approximately a decade before the 2015 WHO recommendation for immediate ART, a period when ART was typically delayed until CD4 counts fell. About 35% of the 30 participants with HIV were female. A retrospective serial study tested whether ART initiation and durable HIV suppression were associated with changes in peripheral blood TRB repertoire composition and diversity. A total of roughly 180 cryopreserved PBMC samples were contributed to the cohort by 30 adults with confirmed HIV infection, with samples collected serially over a mean of approximately 6 years (range 1-12). No cross-contamination during QIAcube processing was seen in test extractions of a monoclonal T-cell line run alongside roughly 35 polyclonal samples.

Participants were included only if at least one PBMC sample before ART initiation and at least two post-ART samples were available. All participants with HIV were treated in the United States of America. Cryopreserved samples of 1-10 million PBMC were thawed and washed before DNA extraction. At the time of the earliest PBMC sample, participants with HIV were aged between about 20 and 54 years. Each participant contributed PBMC samples from 1-4 timepoints before ART initiation and 2-8 timepoints after ART initiation, with a median of 7 samples. For every participant, serial HIV viral load, CD4+ T-cell count, ART history and demographic data were obtained. A Qiagen kit on a QIAcube was used to extract genomic DNA from unsorted PBMC, with samples processed in batches of 12. The immunoSEQ hsTCRB v3.0 assay was used at survey level resolution to sequence the TRB variable region. A depth of roughly 35,000-55,000 T-cell genomes per sample was targeted for TRB sequencing. An Illumina MiSeq with a v3 150-cycle kit was used to sequence the pooled TRB libraries. In the authors' own workflow: Analysis of repertoires was carried out in R inside a reproducible Nextflow workflow spanning QC, data transformation and analysis. LymphoSeq2, an R package for exploring AIRR-Seq data, was used to implement the custom analyses. A handful of samples that produced fewer than 5000 total TRB sequences were removed, so some 180 HIV repertoires were analyzed. Among the roughly 200 retained HIV repertoires, 55 to 60 were collected before ART initiation and approximately 130 after ART initiation. Repertoires were downsampled to 5000 TRB nucleotide sequences, with summary statistics averaged over 100 downsampling iterations. The analysis kept only TRB sequences whose CDR3 regions were at least seven amino acids long. Diversity was measured with a Shannon entropy-derived clonality score and the Gini coefficient. In the repertoire networks, any two of the top 5000 CDR3 amino acid sequences were connected whenever the two sequences differed by an edit distance of one. GLIPH2 predicted antigen specificity groups and MHC restriction for TRB CDR3 amino acid sequences. To flag known associations with CMV, EBV, HIV or tissue antigens, CDR3 amino acid sequences were compared against VDJdb and McPAS-TCR. Pre-ART, post-ART and control groups were compared with Wilcoxon signed-rank tests and Holm-Bonferroni correction. In its TCRdb copy, this immuneACCESS table keeps in-frame sequences only and misses some clones. Where compared with another copy, unresolved V genes explain less than half of these, and the others have no known cause. That table furnishes V, J and clone size, whereas the DNA furnished D and trimming. This sample holds roughly 28,000 clones; about nine tenths were observed only once. The ten largest account for roughly 4% of the sample.

As regards this clone: The antigen this receptor binds is unknown. Qualities for individual bases were not recorded, and no much larger clone is one base off.

What the authors observed across the whole study: Because PBMC availability was limited, only the TCR beta chain was sequenced, with no alpha chain pairing. CDR3 length ranges in HIV repertoires were narrower than in controls, and network structure suggested an antigen-experienced repertoire with only a slight naive shift after ART. The samples span the years 2004 to 2017, and the ART regimens used may be less effective than current regimens. Unsorted PBMC were profiled instead of sorted CD4+ and CD8+ T cells because pre-ART samples had limited cell numbers. ART initiation was associated with a significant increase in TRB diversity, but diversity stayed significantly below transplant donor controls even after long-term ART. The repertoire was dominated across all time points by expanded TRB clones identified before ART initiation, although this dominance was seen to fluctuate and to decrease in many PLHIV after ART. Inferences about post-ART repertoire changes were limited because no data were available on ART adherence, viral resistance or therapy changes.

The germline V gene supplies CDR1 MNHEY and CDR2 SVGAGI. The CDR3 starts with the cysteine, ends with the phenylalanine, and has 15 residues. Just CDR3 DNA is preserved here, 45 bases in frame from base 1. V has 6 bases trimmed and J has 7 bases trimmed; junction bases matching no gene number 13. This sequence originates from a man aged 18-30 years with HIV. This chain is built from TRBV6-5 and TRBJ1-2; TRBD1 lines up with 8 middle nucleotides. Sample: unsorted PBMCs, taken 3.1 years after starting antiretroviral therapy. CDR3 sequence: CASRNWGRGQVGYTF. The sequence in DNA is TGTGCCAGCAGAAACTGGGGCAGGGGGCAGGTTGGCTACACCTTC.